The clone carrying this TCR beta chain has just a few counts. The sample originates from a study of beta chain features in type 1 diabetes. Study summary: Age, gender, cell numbers and subset yield matched between patients and controls.

This CDR3 region has 15 residues. Germline V gene data show CDR1 as SGHAT and CDR2 as FQDESV (reference sequence). Germline trimming cut 7 bases from V and 0 bases from J; bases unmatched to any gene: 4. Every isolated RNA sample was fully reverse transcribed, so sequencing captured expressed TCRB transcripts. This table comes from immunoSEQ multiplex PCR, and its TCRdb copy is limited to in-frame clones, with some not included. The data show 860,000 or so clones, 17% seen once. Based on CD45RO/CCR7/CD25/CD127/CD95/CD27, CD4+ regulatory, stem cell-like memory, naive and central memory cells were sorted. Each sorted population was over 98% pure.

Input material: naive CD4+ T cells from blood. This rearrangement joins TRBV11-1 to TRBJ2-2, with TRBD2 matching 8 bases. The sequence came from a woman aged 18-30 years in good health. This CDR3 is CASTLGLANTGELFF. In DNA, the CDR3 is TGTGCCAGCACCTTGGGACTAGCGAACACCGGGGAGCTGTTTTTT.